This TCR beta chain came from a study of T cells expressing NK-cell markers. As to this clonotype: What it recognizes is unknown.

TCRdb reprocessed the 5' RACE reads, with one entry per CDR3 protein and no DNA. The table for this sample gives almost 450,000 distinct CDR3 sequences. Germline V gene sequence: CDR1 SGDLS, CDR2 YYNGEE. CDR3 length: 18 amino acids. Study-wide results and caveats: It is unclear if expanded NKG2C-expressing clones target HCMV antigens.

This rearrangement joins TRBV9 to TRBJ2-1; TCRdb's assignment of TRBD2 cannot be checked, as there is no DNA. The sequence was collected from a woman between 18 and 70 years old in good health. What was sequenced was blood T cells: a sorted CD56 or NKG2C T cell subset, CD4+ or CD8+ T cells, or bulk PBMC T cells (not recorded which). CDR3 loop: CASSAPRRGPSSYNEQFF.